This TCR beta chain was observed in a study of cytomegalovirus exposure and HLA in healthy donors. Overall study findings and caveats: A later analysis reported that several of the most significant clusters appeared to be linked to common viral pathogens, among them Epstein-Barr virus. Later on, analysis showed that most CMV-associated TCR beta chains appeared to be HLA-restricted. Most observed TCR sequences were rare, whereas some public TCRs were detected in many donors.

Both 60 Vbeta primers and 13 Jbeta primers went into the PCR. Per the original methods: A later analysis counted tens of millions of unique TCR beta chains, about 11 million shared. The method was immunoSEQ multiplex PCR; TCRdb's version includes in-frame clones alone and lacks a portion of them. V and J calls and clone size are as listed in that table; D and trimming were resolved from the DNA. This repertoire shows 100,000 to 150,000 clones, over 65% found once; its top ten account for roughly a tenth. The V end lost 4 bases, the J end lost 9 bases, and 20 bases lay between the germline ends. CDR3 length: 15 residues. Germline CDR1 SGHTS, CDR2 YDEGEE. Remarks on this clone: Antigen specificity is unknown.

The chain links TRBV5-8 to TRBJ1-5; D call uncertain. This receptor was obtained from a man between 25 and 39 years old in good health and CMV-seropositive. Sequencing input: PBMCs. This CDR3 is CASSLGTVLSPPQHF. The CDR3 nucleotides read TGTGCCAGCAGCCTGGGCACAGTCCTATCTCCGCCCCAGCATTTT.